These 12 T cell receptor beta chains share one sample of origin, sequenced in a study of blood T cell repertoires in COVID-19. Sequenced by immunoSEQ multiplex PCR; TCRdb stores in-frame clones only, minus some. The repertoire holds under 150,000 clones, with 76% as singletons. The sample taken for sequencing was peripheral blood. The receptors derive from a woman at least 80 years old with active or convalescent COVID-19.

In regard to this clone: The germline gene is not matched at one end of the junction; a read error may be the cause. This chain links TRBV5-1 with TRBJ1-2; no firm D call. The germline V gene has CDR1 SGHRS and CDR2 YFSETQ. There are 12 residues in the CDR3. For the CDR3, the DNA is TGCGCCAGCAGCTTGGACGGCGGCATGTTCTCCTTC. It translates to CASSLDGGMFSF. Based on the CDR3 plus reference TRBV5-1 and TRBJ1-2, the full variable domain is KAGVTQTPRYLIKTRGQQVTLSCSPISGHRSVSWYQQTPGQGLQFLFEYFSETQRNKGNFPGRFSGRQFSNSRSEMNVSTLELGDSALYLCASSLDGGMFSFGSGTRLTVV.

The CDR3: CASSARTRSGDEQFF. As DNA, the CDR3 is TGTGCCAGTAGTGCCCGGACAAGATCGGGGGATGAGCAGTTCTTC. The chain uses TRBV19 and TRBJ2-1, with D maybe TRBD2 (6 bases). CDR3 length equals 15 residues. V was shortened by 5 bases and J by 8 bases, with 19 bases between the two germline ends. CDR1 LNHDA and CDR2 SQIVND come from the germline V gene (reference sequence).

The rearrangement joins TRBV29-1 to TRBJ1-6, with 11 bases fitting TRBD1. The J segment lost 9 bases and the V segment lost 5 bases, leaving 3 bases of the junction unmatched. There are 13 residues in the CDR3. Per germline, CDR1 SQVTM and CDR2 ANQGSEA. The CDR3 sequence: CSVQDRGLSPLHF. The DNA of the CDR3 is TGCAGCGTTCAGGACAGGGGGCTTTCACCCCTCCACTTT.

The rearrangement joins TRBV6-5 to TRBJ1-5; 10 bases line up with TRBD1. Germline CDR1 is MNHEY and CDR2 is SVGAGI. The length of the CDR3 is 15 residues. The trim removed 5 bases at V and 6 bases at J, leaving 7 bases unmatched. The CDR3 region is CASSPTGGAFQPQHF. The CDR3 coding sequence is TGTGCCAGCAGTCCGACAGGGGGCGCGTTTCAGCCCCAGCATTTT.

The V gene is TRBV5-4, the J gene TRBJ1-4, with D unresolved. CDR1 and CDR2 from the germline V gene are SGHNT and YYREEE (reference sequence). Trimming shortened V by 1 base and J by 4 bases, and 8 bases separated the two germline ends. There are 14 residues in the CDR3. The CDR3 nucleotides are TGTGCCAGCAGCTTGAGTGGACTTAATGAAAAACTGTTTTTT. Amino acids: CASSLSGLNEKLFF.

This chain uses TRBV6-6 with TRBJ2-7; 11 bases agree with TRBD1. Germline V gives CDR1 MNHNY, CDR2 SVGAGI (reference sequence). CDR3 length equals 14 residues. Trimming cost V 5 bases and J 4 bases; bases outside gene matches: 4. The CDR3 loop reads CASSKGQGEYEQYF. CDR3 in DNA: TGTGCCAGCAGTAAGGGACAGGGGGAATACGAGCAGTACTTC.

V gene TRBV28 combines with J gene TRBJ1-5, with 7 bases matching TRBD1. The CDR3 is made up of 17 amino acids. Germline V gene lookup returns CDR1 MDHEN and CDR2 SYDVKM. V shed 8 bases, J shed 0 bases, and the junction held 13 bases outside the gene matches. The CDR3 here is CASSSYGRGNSNQPQHF. CDR3 in DNA: TGTGCCAGCTCTAGTTATGGCAGGGGGAATAGCAATCAGCCCCAGCATTTT.

The V call is TRBV15, the J call TRBJ1-2, with D unresolved. The CDR3 is 18 amino acids. The V gene lost 0 bases and the J gene lost 2 bases, with 19 bases spanning the gap. Germline CDR1 and CDR2: LNHNV and YYDKDF (reference sequence). The CDR3 sequence: CATSRDWFPRADNYGYTF. CDR3 DNA: TGTGCCACCAGCAGAGATTGGTTCCCGCGGGCGGACAACTATGGCTACACCTTC. The full variable domain, completed using reference TRBV15 and TRBJ1-2, is DAMVIQNPRYQVTQFGKPVTLSCSQTLNHNVMYWYQQKSSQAPKLLFHYYDKDFNNEADTPDNFQSRRPNTSFCFLDIRSPGLGDTAMYLCATSRDWFPRADNYGYTFGSGTRLTVV.

This chain joins TRBV15 and TRBJ2-1, with TRBD2 matching over 8 bases. Germline V gene lookup returns CDR1 LNHNV and CDR2 YYDKDF (reference sequence). This CDR3 comprises 15 residues. V was pared by 8 bases and J by 7 bases, with 13 bases of the junction left unmatched. The CDR3 region has the DNA TGTGCCACCCGTAGGGAAGGCGGGGGGCAGAATGAGCAGTTCTTC. It specifies CATRREGGGQNEQFF.

This clone showed up just a few times. The chain uses TRBV5-1 and TRBJ2-3, with D possibly being TRBD1 (6 bases). CDR1 is SGHRS and CDR2 is YFSETQ in the germline V gene. V was pared by 4 bases and J by 2 bases, with 11 bases between. This CDR3 has 14 residues. The DNA for the CDR3 is TGCGCCAGCAGCATCGGGACAACCACAGATACGCAGTATTTT. Translated: CASSIGTTTDTQYF.

The J gene is TRBJ2-1, the V gene TRBV24-1, with 9 bases lining up with TRBD1. The germline gives CDR1 KGHDR, CDR2 SFDVKD. Trimming at V came to 4 bases and at J to 7 bases, leaving 10 bases not matched to a gene. This CDR3 has 16 residues. In DNA form, the CDR3 reads TGTGCCACCAGTGACCCGACCGGGACAGGGTGGAATGAGCAGTTCTTC. Its protein product is CATSDPTGTGWNEQFF.

The CDR3 DNA follows: TGTGCCAGCAGCCCTTGGACAGGGTCCGCCTCTGGAAACACCATATATTTT. This gives the protein CASSPWTGSASGNTIYF. The chain combines TRBV7-2 with TRBJ1-3, with 8 bases fitting TRBD1. This CDR3 contains 17 residues. CDR1 is SGHTA and CDR2 is FQGNSA in the germline V gene. V lost 5 bases to trimming and J lost 0 bases; unmatched junction nucleotides: 9.